The sequence of this T cell receptor (beta chain) was determined in a study of control samples from healthy donors and cancer patients (dated by TCRdb to about 2020). Library preparation employed the immunoSEQ multiplex PCR assay. TCRdb re-hosts the immuneACCESS table, in-frame sequences only. Its copies lack some clones; in the studies checked, an unresolved V gene accounts for under half of them, and the cause for the rest is not known. The sample data list tens of thousands of clones, and roughly 89% of these were observed just once. The ten largest make up roughly 2% of the sample. This clone was counted a single time. Its antigen is still unknown. No base quality values were provided; no much bigger clone lies one nucleotide off. Trimming takes 8 bases off V and 12 bases off J; junction bases not matched to a gene: 10. Counted from cysteine to phenylalanine, this CDR3 has 11 amino acids. This entry keeps only the CDR3 DNA: 33 bases, framed from base 1. The germline V gene (reference sequence) provides CDR1 LNHNV and CDR2 YYDKDF.

This clonotype originated in a woman aged 55-69 years with head and neck cancer. Here the chain combines TRBV15 and TRBJ2-7; 7 of the junction bases match TRBD2. Sequencing input: PBMCs. This receptor has the CDR3 CATYRDYPPYF. In nucleotides, the sequence is TGTGCCACCTACCGGGACTACCCTCCGTACTTC.